The rows below give T cell receptor beta chains drawn from one sample of a study of T cell clones after liver transplantation. Sequencing was performed with immunoSEQ multiplex PCR; in TCRdb, only in-frame clones are kept and a portion is missing. The table lists tens of thousands of clones, under 85% of them singletons. Specimen: CD4+ T cells from blood, collected at the 22-month timepoint. All receptors come from a human patient who received a liver transplant. Some T cells may be provided by the graft donor. Both conserved end residues are part of each CDR3. Size values are once, few and many counts, or a class for expanded clones, and some rows have none.

TRBV11-3,TRBJ2-3,.,CASSLGAVTDTQYF
TRBV27,TRBJ1-3,.,CASREAGGGNTIYF
TRBV4-2,TRBJ2-2,.,CASSQEEGKGSVGELFF
TRBV6-5,TRBJ1-5,.,CASSRRGGSNQPQHF
TRBV11-2,TRBJ2-7,.,CASSLGQATYEQYF
TRBV6-1,TRBJ2-7,.,CASNRDRVTYEQYF
TRBV5-6,TRBJ2-5,.,CASSPWTGRETQYF
TRBV7-6,TRBJ1-1,.,CASSLGGRNTEAFF
TRBV5-6,TRBJ1-6,.,CASSLGGRSYNSPLHF
TRBV27,TRBJ2-1,.,CASSFVGLASGSYNEQFF
TRBV18,TRBJ1-2,.,CASSPGTGGDYGYTF
TRBV18,TRBJ2-2,few,CASSRTSGGSHGELFF
TRBV30,TRBJ1-6,.,CAWSVTAGPNSPLHF
TRBV27,TRBJ1-5,.,CASSPGLWNQPQHF
TRBV4-1,TRBJ1-3,.,CASSQDPVRGASGNTIYF
TRBV7-9,TRBJ2-2,.,CASSLDRYTGELFF
TRBV28,TRBJ1-5,.,CASSLGQDNQPQHF
TRBV6-1,TRBJ2-1,.,CASSDPGGGNEQFF
TRBV4-2,TRBJ2-7,.,CASSAAGLSSYEQYF
TRBV10-3,TRBJ2-7,.,CAISEGASLSEQYF
TRBV4-1,TRBJ2-3,.,CASSPQRGGGGFLGTDTQYF
TRBV28,TRBJ1-1,.,CASTAMNTEAFF
TRBV30,TRBJ1-2,medium-sized,CAWSLGGGSNYGYTF
TRBV19,TRBJ2-2,.,CASSIRLAGTGELFF